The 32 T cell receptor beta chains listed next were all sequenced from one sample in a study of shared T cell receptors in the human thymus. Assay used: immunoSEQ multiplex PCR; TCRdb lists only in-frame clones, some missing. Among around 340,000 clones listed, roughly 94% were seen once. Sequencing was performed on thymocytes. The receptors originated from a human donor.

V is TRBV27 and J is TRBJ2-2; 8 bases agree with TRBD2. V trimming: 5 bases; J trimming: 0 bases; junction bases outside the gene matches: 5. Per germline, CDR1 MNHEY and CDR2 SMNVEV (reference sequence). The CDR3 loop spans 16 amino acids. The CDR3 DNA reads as TGTGCCAGCAGTCCGGGACTAGGGACGAACACCGGGGAGCTGTTTTTT. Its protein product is CASSPGLGTNTGELFF.

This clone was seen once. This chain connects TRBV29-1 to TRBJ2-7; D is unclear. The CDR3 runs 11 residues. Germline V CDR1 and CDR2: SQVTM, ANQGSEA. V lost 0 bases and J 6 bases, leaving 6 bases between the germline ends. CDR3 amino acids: CSVEDRSEQYF. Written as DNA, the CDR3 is TGCAGCGTTGAAGATAGGAGCGAGCAGTACTTC.

The CDR3 DNA reads TGTGCCAGTCAAGGGACCTCCTTAAGCCAAGAGACCCAGTACTTC. Protein product: CASQGTSLSQETQYF. The V call is TRBV27, the J call TRBJ2-5; D could derive from TRBD1 or TRBD2 (5 bases each). From germline, CDR1 is MNHEY and CDR2 SMNVEV (reference sequence). Trimming shortened V by 9 bases and J by 1 base, and 18 bases separated the two germline ends. This CDR3 has 15 residues.

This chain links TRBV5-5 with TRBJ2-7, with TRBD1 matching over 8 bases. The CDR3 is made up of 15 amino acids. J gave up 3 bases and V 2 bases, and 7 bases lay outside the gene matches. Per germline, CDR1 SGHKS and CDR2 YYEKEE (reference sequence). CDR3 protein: CASSFPGQVFYEQYF. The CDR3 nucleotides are TGTGCCAGCAGCTTCCCGGGACAGGTTTTCTACGAGCAGTACTTC. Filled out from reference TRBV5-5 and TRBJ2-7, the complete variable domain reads DAGVTQSPTHLIKTRGQQVTLRCSPISGHKSVSWYQQVLGQGPQFIFQYYEKEERGRGNFPDRFSARQFPNYSSELNVNALLLGDSALYLCASSFPGQVFYEQYFGPGTRLTVT.

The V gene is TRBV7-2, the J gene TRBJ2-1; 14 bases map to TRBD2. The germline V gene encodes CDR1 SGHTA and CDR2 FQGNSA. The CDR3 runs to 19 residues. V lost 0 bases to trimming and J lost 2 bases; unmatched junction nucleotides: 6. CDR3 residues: CASSLARGLAGDPYNEQFF. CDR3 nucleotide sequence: TGTGCCAGCAGCTTAGCGAGGGGACTAGCGGGAGACCCCTACAATGAGCAGTTCTTC.

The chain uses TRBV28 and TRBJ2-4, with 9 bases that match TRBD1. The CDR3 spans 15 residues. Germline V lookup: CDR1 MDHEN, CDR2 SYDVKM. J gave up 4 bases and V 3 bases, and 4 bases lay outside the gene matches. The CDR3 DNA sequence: TGTGCCAGCAGTTTTTGGACAGGGGAGAAAAACATTCAGTACTTC. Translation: CASSFWTGEKNIQYF.

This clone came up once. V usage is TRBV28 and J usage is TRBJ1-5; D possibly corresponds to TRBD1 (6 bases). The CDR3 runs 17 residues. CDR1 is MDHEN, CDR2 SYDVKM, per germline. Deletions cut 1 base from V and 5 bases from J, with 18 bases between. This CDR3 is CASSLYRGADPHQPQHF. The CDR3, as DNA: TGTGCCAGCAGTTTATATAGGGGGGCGGACCCCCATCAGCCCCAGCATTTT. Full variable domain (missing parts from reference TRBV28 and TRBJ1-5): DVKVTQSSRYLVKRTGEKVFLECVQDMDHENMFWYRQDPGLGLRLIYFSYDVKMKEKGDIPEGYSVSREKKERFSLILESASTNQTSMYLCASSLYRGADPHQPQHFGDGTRLSIL.

In DNA, the CDR3 is TGTGCCAGCAGCCGAAGAGGGATCACTGAAGCTTTCTTT. Protein product: CASSRRGITEAFF. The rearrangement links TRBV27 to TRBJ1-1; D call uncertain. Germline loops: CDR1 MNHEY, CDR2 SMNVEV (reference sequence). CDR3 size: 13 residues. V was cut by 6 bases and J by 4 bases, with 12 bases left in between.

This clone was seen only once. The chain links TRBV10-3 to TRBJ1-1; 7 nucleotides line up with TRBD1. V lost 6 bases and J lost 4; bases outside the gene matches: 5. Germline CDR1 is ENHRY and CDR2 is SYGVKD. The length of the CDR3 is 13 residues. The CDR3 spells CAIRYRGITEAFF. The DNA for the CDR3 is TGTGCCATCAGGTACAGGGGCATCACTGAAGCTTTCTTT.

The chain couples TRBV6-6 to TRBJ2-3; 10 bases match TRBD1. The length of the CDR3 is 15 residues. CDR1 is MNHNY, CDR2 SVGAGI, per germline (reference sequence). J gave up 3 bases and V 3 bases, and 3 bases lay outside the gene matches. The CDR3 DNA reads TGTGCCAGCAGTTATCGGACAGGGGGAACAGATACGCAGTATTTT. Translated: CASSYRTGGTDTQYF.

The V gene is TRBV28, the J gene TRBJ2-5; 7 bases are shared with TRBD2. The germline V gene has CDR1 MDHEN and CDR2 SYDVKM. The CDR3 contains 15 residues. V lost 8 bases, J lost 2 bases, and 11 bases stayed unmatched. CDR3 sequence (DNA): TGTGCCAGCCATAATTTGCTAGCGGTTCAAGAGACCCAGTACTTC. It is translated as CASHNLLAVQETQYF.

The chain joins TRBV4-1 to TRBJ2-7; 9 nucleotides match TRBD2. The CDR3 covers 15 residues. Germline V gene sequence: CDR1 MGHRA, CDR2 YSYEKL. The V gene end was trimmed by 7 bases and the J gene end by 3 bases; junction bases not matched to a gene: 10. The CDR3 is CASKSGAGGDYEQYF. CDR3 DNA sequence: TGCGCCAGCAAAAGCGGGGCGGGAGGGGACTACGAGCAGTACTTC.

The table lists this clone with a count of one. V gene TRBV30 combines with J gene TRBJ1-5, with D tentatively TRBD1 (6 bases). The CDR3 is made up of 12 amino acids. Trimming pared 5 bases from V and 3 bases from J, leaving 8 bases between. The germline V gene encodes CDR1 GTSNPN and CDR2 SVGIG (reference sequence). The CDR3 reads CAWGQYNQPQHF. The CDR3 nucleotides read TGTGCCTGGGGACAGTACAATCAGCCCCAGCATTTT. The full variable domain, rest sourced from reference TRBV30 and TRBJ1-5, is SQTIHQWPATLVQPVGSPLSLECTVEGTSNPNLYWYRQAAGRGLQLLFYSVGIGQISSEVPQNLSASRPQDRQFILSSKKLLLSDSGFYLCAWGQYNQPQHFGDGTRLSIL.

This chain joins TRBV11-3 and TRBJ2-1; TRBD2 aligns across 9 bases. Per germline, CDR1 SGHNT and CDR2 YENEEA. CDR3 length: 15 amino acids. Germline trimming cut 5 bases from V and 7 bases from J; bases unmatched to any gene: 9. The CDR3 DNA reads TGTGCCAGCAGCCGAAATAGCGGGAGCCCGAATGAGCAGTTCTTC. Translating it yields CASSRNSGSPNEQFF.

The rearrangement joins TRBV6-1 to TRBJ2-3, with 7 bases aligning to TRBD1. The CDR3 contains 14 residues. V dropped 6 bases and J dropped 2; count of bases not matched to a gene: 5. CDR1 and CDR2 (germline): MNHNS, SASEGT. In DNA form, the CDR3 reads TGTGCCAGCAGAGAAACAGGGGCCACAGATACGCAGTATTTT. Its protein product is CASRETGATDTQYF.

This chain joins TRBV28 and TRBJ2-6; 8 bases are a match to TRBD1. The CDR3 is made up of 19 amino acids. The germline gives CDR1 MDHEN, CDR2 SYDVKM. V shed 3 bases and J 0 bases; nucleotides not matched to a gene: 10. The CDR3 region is CASSLDEGQVDSGANVLTF. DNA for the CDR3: TGTGCCAGCAGTTTGGATGAGGGACAGGTCGACTCTGGGGCCAACGTCCTGACTTTC. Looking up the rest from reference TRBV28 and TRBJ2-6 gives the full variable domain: DVKVTQSSRYLVKRTGEKVFLECVQDMDHENMFWYRQDPGLGLRLIYFSYDVKMKEKGDIPEGYSVSREKKERFSLILESASTNQTSMYLCASSLDEGQVDSGANVLTFGAGSRLTVL.

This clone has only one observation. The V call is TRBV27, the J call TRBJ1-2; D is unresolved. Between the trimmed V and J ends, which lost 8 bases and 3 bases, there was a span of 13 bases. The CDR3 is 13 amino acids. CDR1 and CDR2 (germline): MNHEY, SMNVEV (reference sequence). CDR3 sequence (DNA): TGTGCCAGCCCAGGAACCTTTTACTATGGCTACACCTTC. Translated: CASPGTFYYGYTF.

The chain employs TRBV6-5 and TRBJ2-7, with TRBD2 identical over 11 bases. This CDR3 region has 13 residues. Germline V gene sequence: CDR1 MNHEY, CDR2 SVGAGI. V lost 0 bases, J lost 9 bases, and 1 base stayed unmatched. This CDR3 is CASSYSGLAVQYF. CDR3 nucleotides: TGTGCCAGCAGTTACTCGGGACTAGCGGTGCAGTACTTC.

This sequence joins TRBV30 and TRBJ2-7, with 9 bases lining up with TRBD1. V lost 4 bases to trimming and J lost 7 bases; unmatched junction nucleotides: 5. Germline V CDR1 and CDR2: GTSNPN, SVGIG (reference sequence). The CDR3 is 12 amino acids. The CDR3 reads CAWIGTGMEQYF. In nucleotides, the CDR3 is TGTGCCTGGATTGGGACAGGGATGGAGCAGTACTTC.

CDR3 in DNA: TGTGCCATCAGAAAGGTCGCCCCTAACTATGGCTACACCTTC. As protein: CAIRKVAPNYGYTF. This rearrangement joins TRBV10-3 to TRBJ1-2; no clear D gene. This CDR3 region has 14 residues. V was trimmed by 6 bases and J by 0 bases, leaving 11 bases between them. Germline CDR1 ENHRY, CDR2 SYGVKD.

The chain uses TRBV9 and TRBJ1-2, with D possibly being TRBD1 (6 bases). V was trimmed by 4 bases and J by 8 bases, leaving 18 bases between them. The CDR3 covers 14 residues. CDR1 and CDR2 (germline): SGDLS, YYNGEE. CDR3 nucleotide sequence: TGTGCCAGCAGCCAATGTATGGGGGGCGCCGGCTACACCTTC. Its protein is CASSQCMGGAGYTF.

CDR3: CASSGASAYNEQFF. The CDR3 coding sequence is TGTGCCAGCAGCGGGGCTAGCGCCTACAATGAGCAGTTCTTC. The rearrangement links TRBV27 to TRBJ2-1; TRBD2 is a possible D gene (6 bases). The CDR3 contains 14 residues. Looked up from germline, CDR1 is MNHEY and CDR2 is SMNVEV (reference sequence). V was trimmed by 6 bases and J by 2 bases, leaving 11 bases between them.

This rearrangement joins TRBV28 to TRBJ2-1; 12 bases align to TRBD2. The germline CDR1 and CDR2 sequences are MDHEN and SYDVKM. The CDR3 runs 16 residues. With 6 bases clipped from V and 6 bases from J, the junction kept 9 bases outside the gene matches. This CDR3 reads CASSARTSGDGNEQFF. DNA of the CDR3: TGTGCCAGCAGCGCCCGGACTAGCGGGGACGGCAATGAGCAGTTCTTC.

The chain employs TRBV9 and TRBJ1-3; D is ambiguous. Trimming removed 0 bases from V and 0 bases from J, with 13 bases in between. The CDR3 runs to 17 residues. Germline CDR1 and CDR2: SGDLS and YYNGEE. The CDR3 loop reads CASSVVPDFASGNTIYF. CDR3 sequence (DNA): TGTGCCAGCAGCGTAGTTCCAGACTTTGCCTCTGGAAACACCATATATTTT.

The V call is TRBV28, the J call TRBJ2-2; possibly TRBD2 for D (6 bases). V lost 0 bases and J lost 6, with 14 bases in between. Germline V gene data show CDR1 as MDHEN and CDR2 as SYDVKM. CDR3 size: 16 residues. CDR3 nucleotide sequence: TGTGCCAGCAGTTTATGGGCTCGGAGGGTCGCCGGGGAGCTGTTTTTT. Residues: CASSLWARRVAGELFF.

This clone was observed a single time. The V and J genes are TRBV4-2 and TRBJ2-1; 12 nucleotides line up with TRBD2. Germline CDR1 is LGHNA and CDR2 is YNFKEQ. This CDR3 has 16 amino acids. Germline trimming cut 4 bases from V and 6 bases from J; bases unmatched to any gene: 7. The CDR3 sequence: CASSLRASGRVNEQFF. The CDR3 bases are TGTGCCAGCAGCCTTAGGGCTAGCGGGAGGGTCAATGAGCAGTTCTTC.

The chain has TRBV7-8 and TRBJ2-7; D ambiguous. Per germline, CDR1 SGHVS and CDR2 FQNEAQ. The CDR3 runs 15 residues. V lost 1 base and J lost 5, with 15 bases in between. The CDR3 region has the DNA TGTGCCAGCAGCTTAGTGTTGGGCAGGATTCACGAGCAGTACTTC. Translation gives CASSLVLGRIHEQYF.

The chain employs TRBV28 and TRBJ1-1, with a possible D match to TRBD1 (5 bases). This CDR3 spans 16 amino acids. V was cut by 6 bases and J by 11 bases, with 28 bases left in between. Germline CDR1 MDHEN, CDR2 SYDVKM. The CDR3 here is CASSPRSAGRYSRAFF. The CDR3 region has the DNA TGTGCCAGCAGCCCCCGGTCCGCAGGGCGGTATTCCAGGGCTTTCTTT.

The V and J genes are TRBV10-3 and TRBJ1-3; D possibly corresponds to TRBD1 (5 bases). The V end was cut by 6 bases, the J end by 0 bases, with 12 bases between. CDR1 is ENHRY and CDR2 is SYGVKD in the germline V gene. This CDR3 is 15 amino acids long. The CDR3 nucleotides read TGTGCCATCAGAGCTTCAGGGACCTCTGGAAACACCATATATTTT. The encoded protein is CAIRASGTSGNTIYF.

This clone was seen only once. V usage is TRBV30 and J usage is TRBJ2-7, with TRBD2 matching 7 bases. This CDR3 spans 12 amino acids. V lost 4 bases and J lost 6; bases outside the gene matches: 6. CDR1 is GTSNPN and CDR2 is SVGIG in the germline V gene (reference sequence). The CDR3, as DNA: TGTGCCTGGACCGAGGGAGGGAGCGAGCAGTACTTC. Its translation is CAWTEGGSEQYF.

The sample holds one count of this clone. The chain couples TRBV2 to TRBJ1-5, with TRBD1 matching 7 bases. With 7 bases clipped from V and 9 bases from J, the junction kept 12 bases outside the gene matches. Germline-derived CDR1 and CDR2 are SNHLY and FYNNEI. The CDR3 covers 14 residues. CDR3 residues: CASTTTGSPGPQHF. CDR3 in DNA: TGTGCCAGCACTACGACAGGGTCGCCGGGGCCCCAGCATTTT.

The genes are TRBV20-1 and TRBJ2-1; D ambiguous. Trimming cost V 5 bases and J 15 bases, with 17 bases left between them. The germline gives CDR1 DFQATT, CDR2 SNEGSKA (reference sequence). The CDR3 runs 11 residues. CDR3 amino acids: CSAQALGAPFF. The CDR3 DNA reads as TGCAGTGCTCAAGCGCTAGGAGCTCCGTTCTTC.